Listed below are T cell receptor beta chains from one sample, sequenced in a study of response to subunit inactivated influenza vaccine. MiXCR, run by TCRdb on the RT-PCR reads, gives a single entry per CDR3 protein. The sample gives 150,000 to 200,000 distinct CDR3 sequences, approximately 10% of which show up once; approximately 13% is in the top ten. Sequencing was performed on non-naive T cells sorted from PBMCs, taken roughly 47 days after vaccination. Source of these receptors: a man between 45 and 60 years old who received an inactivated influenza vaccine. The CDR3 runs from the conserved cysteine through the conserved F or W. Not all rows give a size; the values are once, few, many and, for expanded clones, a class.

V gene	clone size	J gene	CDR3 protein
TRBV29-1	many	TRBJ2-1	CSVGDRGLNEQFF
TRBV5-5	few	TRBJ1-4	CASSLLPAATNEKLFF
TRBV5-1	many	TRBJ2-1	CASRYFNEQFF
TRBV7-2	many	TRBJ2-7	CASSLSSQVYEQYF
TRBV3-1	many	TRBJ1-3	CASSPTERRSSGNTIYF
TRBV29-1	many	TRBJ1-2	CSVEVGYGYTF
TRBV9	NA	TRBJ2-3	CASSLSDRGVTDTQYF
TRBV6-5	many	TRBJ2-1	CASSYSTHADNEQFF
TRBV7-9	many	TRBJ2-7	CASSFLSYEQYF
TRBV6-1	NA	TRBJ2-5	CASFPGRRRGETQYF
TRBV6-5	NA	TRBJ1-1	CASSYPSGGGRPEAFF
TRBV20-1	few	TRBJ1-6	CSVSRSVAGSPLHF
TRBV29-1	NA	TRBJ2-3	CSFSGGRSTDTQYF
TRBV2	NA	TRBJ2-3	CASSEAWGASDTQYF
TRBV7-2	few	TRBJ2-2	CASSLRQGASGELFF
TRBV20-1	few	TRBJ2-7	CSANQADRGTYEQYF
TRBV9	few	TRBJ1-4	CASSVAGTVINEKLFF
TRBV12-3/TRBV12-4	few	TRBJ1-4	CASSVGQAGEKLFF